Sequencing of this T cell receptor beta chain was carried out in a study of T cells in Graves' hyperthyroidism and ophthalmopathy. Study-wide points: Most thyroid clonotypes that were expanded above 0.001 also turned up in blood.

Graves' hyperthyroidism was deemed stable given no ophthalmopathy progression within 18 months. A patient was excluded if there was uncontrolled infection, other autoimmune disease, pregnancy or lactation. Fresh peripheral blood, around 10 ml, yielded the PBMCs. Using RNA transcripts as the source, TCR beta CDR3 regions were amplified. The HTBI primer set was used in a first-round RT-PCR of the TCR CDR3. Via MiXCR, TCRdb re-called the multiplex PCR reads, giving one row per CDR3 protein. This sample carries about 560,000 distinct CDR3 sequences, approximately 14% of them seen once, and the ten largest clones take approximately 7.4%. This clonotype has just one count. The antigen remains undetermined. The source of this sequence is a woman aged 25 to 39 with Graves' hyperthyroidism. Source material: blood.

CDR3 residues: CASSFRLVTGELFF. Here the CDR3 DNA reads TGCGCCAGCAGCTTCCGACTAGTCACCGGGGAGCTGTTTTTT. This chain connects TRBV5-1 to TRBJ2-2; the D gene is possibly TRBD2 (6 bases). Germline V lookup: CDR1 SGHRS, CDR2 YFSETQ. Between the trimmed V and J ends, which lost 2 bases and 4 bases, there was a span of 9 bases. The CDR3 totals 14 residues.